This T cell receptor (beta chain) was documented in a study of cytomegalovirus exposure and HLA in healthy donors. Study-wide findings and caveats: In the approximately 120 validation repertoires, a later analysis found that first-cohort TCR clusters tended to co-occur.

Sequencing was performed with immunoSEQ multiplex PCR; in TCRdb, only in-frame clones are kept and a portion is missing. The table records about 120,000 clones, 89% of them present only once. Turning to this clone: Antigen specificity is unknown.

The sequenced material came from PBMCs. The receptor's source is a woman under 30 in good health and CMV-seronegative.

The CDR3 here is CASSVGYRASYEQYF. The CDR3, as DNA: TGTGCCAGCAGCGTAGGATACAGGGCCTCCTACGAGCAGTACTTC. The chain employs TRBV9 and TRBJ2-7; possibly TRBD1 for D (6 bases). This CDR3 comprises 15 residues. Germline V gives CDR1 SGDLS, CDR2 YYNGEE. The V gene lost 0 bases and the J gene lost 0 bases, with 10 bases spanning the gap.